This T cell receptor beta chain was captured by sequencing in a study of metastatic and nonmetastatic thyroid tumors. On this clone itself: Antigen unknown.

Patients had received no treatment of any kind before thyroid surgery. V shed 1 base and J shed 4 bases, with 13 bases lying between them. The CDR3 spans 15 residues. Per germline, CDR1 MGHRA and CDR2 YSYEKL. Per the original data handling: The distant-metastasis classifier for papillary thyroid cancer was built from CDR3 differences across clinicopathological groups. TCRdb ran MiXCR on the PCR reads. In this record, the V and J calls reflect TCRdb's handling and not the investigators' own analysis. The sample includes 7,000 to 10,000 clones, about 30% of them seen just once. General observations from the study: It was reportedly found that TCR beta diversity was significantly higher in malignant thyroid tumors than in benign nodules, a difference seen in both blood and tumor samples.

The rearrangement uses TRBV4-1 and TRBJ1-2; D perhaps matches TRBD1 (5 bases). What was sequenced was tumor tissue. The receptor was isolated from a female donor with papillary thyroid cancer or a benign thyroid nodule (not recorded which). Some clones in this sample may be carry-over from other donors' samples. The CDR3 region has the DNA TGCGCCAGCAGCCAAGCAAGGGGCCGCATCTATGGCTACACCTTC. It translates to CASSQARGRIYGYTF.